This TCR beta chain was observed in a study of response to subunit inactivated influenza vaccine. One entry per CDR3 protein results from TCRdb running MiXCR on the RT-PCR reads. The repertoire has more than 600,000 distinct CDR3 sequences, less than 20% of them found once; the top ten carry about a tenth. For this clonotype: What it binds is unknown. Germline and junction disagree at one end, which may indicate a read error.

The germline V gene has CDR1 SEHNR and CDR2 FQNEAQ (reference sequence). This CDR3 spans 13 amino acids. The study, taken as a whole, reports: It was the authors' suggestion that each seasonal influenza vaccination recruits few new T cells.

The receptor was isolated from a man aged 50-60 years who received an inactivated influenza vaccine. The sequencing here drew on PBMCs from blood, taken more than 4 days after vaccination. This sequence joins TRBV7-9 and TRBJ2-5; D is unresolved. The CDR3 DNA is TGTGCCAGCCGCTTTTCCACCCAAGAGACCCAGTACTTC. Translation gives CASRFSTQETQYF.